These T cell receptor beta chains were read from a single sample in a study of blood T cells in healthy people across ages. Using its own MiXCR run on the 5' RACE reads, TCRdb lists one record per CDR3 protein. The sample holds about 780,000 distinct CDR3 sequences; more than 35% are singletons and the top ten take approximately 18%. Sample: blood. The source of these receptors is a man older than 75 in good health. The CDR3 runs from the conserved cysteine through the conserved F or W. D genes are given only for firm matches. Rows give clone size only sometimes, using once, few, many, or a class for an expanded clone.

cdr3_nt cdr3_aa clone_size j_call v_call d_call
TGTGCCAGCAATACGGACAGGGCCTATGGCTACACCTTC CASNTDRAYGYTF NA TRBJ1-2 TRBV6-2/TRBV6-3 TRBD1
TGTGCCAGCAGCTTAGCCACCGGGACTAGCGGGAGCAATGAGCAGTTCTTC CASSLATGTSGSNEQFF few TRBJ2-1 TRBV7-2 TRBD2
TGTGCCACCAGTGATCGCAGCGTCGGGGCCTACGGGGAGACCCAGTACTTC CATSDRSVGAYGETQYF NA TRBJ2-5 TRBV24-1 NA
TGCGCCAGCAGCTTGGGCAGGGTTTTAGAGACCCAGTACTTC CASSLGRVLETQYF few TRBJ2-5 TRBV5-1 NA
TGTGCCACCAGCAGAGGGGGGGGGACAGGGAGTCCTTCCTACAATGAGCAGTACTTC CATSRGGGTGSPSYNEQYF few TRBJ2-7 TRBV15 TRBD1
TGTGCCAGCAGCTTAGGTGTGGAACAGCCCCAGCATTTT CASSLGVEQPQHF few TRBJ1-5 TRBV7-9 NA
TGTGCCAGCAGTTCGGCCCCTACAGGTTATAGCAATCAGCCCCAGCATTTT CASSSAPTGYSNQPQHF NA TRBJ1-5 TRBV12-3/TRBV12-4 NA
TGTGCCAGCAGCCGGGATGTAGGCCCGGACCAGGGAAACATTCAGTACTTC CASSRDVGPDQGNIQYF NA TRBJ2-4 TRBV3-1 NA
TGCAGTGCTAGACTCCCTACCGAATATGGCTACACCTTC CSARLPTEYGYTF NA TRBJ1-2 TRBV20-1 NA
TGTGCCAGCAGCGCCGGGACTAGCGGCCTGAGCTCCTACAATGAGCAGTACTTC CASSAGTSGLSSYNEQYF NA TRBJ2-7 TRBV9 TRBD2
TGCAGTGCTAGAACGGTCGCTCGGTCTTACAATGAGCAGTTCTTC CSARTVARSYNEQFF few TRBJ2-1 TRBV20-1 NA
TGTGCCAGCAGTTTTTCCCACCCCTTAGCGGAGGTCTCCTACAATGAGCAGTTCTTC CASSFSHPLAEVSYNEQFF NA TRBJ2-1 TRBV27 NA
TGCGCCAGCAGCGAAGACAGGGAAGCTTTCTTT CASSEDREAFF NA TRBJ1-1 TRBV5-1 NA
TGCAGTGCTGTGAGTCCAGATACGCAGTATTTT CSAVSPDTQYF NA TRBJ2-3 TRBV20-1 NA
TGTGCCAGCAGCCAAGGGGCAGGAGACTACGGGCAGTACTTC CASSQGAGDYGQYF NA TRBJ2-5 TRBV3-1 NA
TGTGCCAGCAGAGCTATCCGTGTTTCCTACGAGCAGTACTTC CASRAIRVSYEQYF NA TRBJ2-7 TRBV6-1 NA
TGTGCCAGCAGCCAAGAAGGACCAATCTATGGCTACACCTTC CASSQEGPIYGYTF NA TRBJ1-2 TRBV4-2 NA
TGTGCCAGCACCCGGACAGGGGTATACAATGAGCAGTTCTTC CASTRTGVYNEQFF NA TRBJ2-1 TRBV12-3/TRBV12-4 TRBD1
TGTGCCAGCAGTCCCCCCGGGACTCAGGGATACAATGAGCAGTTCTTC CASSPPGTQGYNEQFF NA TRBJ2-1 TRBV6-6 NA
TGTGCCATCAGTGATATCGGCGGACTAGCCTGCAATGAGCAGTTCTTC CAISDIGGLACNEQFF NA TRBJ2-1 TRBV10-3 TRBD2
TGTGCCAGCAGTCCCGGACAGGGACGCACAGATACGCAGTATTTT CASSPGQGRTDTQYF many TRBJ2-3 TRBV18 TRBD1
TGTGCCAGCAGCCCCAGGGGCTCTAGCAATCAGCTCCAGCATTTT CASSPRGSSNQLQHF NA TRBJ1-5 TRBV12-3/TRBV12-4 NA
TGTGCCAGCAGCTTAGACGCGGGAGGGCCTCACGAGCAGTACTTC CASSLDAGGPHEQYF NA TRBJ2-7 TRBV11-2 TRBD2
TGTGCCACGCGACAGGGGATGGGCTCCTACAATGAGCAGTTCTTC CATRQGMGSYNEQFF NA TRBJ2-1 TRBV6-2/TRBV6-3 TRBD1
TGTGCCAGCAGCTTACCGACTAGCGGGGGAGGCAATGAGCAGTTCTTC CASSLPTSGGGNEQFF NA TRBJ2-1 TRBV7-9 TRBD2
TGTGCCAGCAGCTTATTCATGGGCTATGGCTACACCTTC CASSLFMGYGYTF NA TRBJ1-2 TRBV7-2 NA
TGTGCCAGCAGCTTAAAACTAGCGGGGAACAATGAGCAGTTCTTC CASSLKLAGNNEQFF NA TRBJ2-1 TRBV7-6 TRBD2
TGTGCCAGCAGGGCAGGGGGCGCAATCAACGAGCAGTACTTC CASRAGGAINEQYF NA TRBJ2-7 TRBV28 TRBD1
TGTGCCAGCAGCTTAAGGGGTAGGGAGCAGTTCTTC CASSLRGREQFF few TRBJ2-1 TRBV13 NA
TGCAGCGGCCGGGACAGGGGGCGTGAAACGCAGTATTTT CSGRDRGRETQYF many TRBJ2-3 TRBV29-1 TRBD1
TGTGCCAGCAGTTTAGTAGCGATCACAGATACGCAGTATTTT CASSLVAITDTQYF few TRBJ2-3 TRBV27 NA
TGTGCCAGCAGCTCCGGACTAGCGGGGTTCTCCTACAATGAGCAGTACTTC CASSSGLAGFSYNEQYF NA TRBJ2-7 TRBV5-6 TRBD2
TGTGCCAGCAGAATCGGACAGCCCGTACCCGGGGAGACCCAGTACTTC CASRIGQPVPGETQYF many TRBJ2-5 TRBV7-2 NA
TGTGCCAGCAGCCAAGGTCACTTCAACACCGGGGAGCTGTTTTTT CASSQGHFNTGELFF once TRBJ2-2 TRBV14 NA
TGCAGCGTGAACTCAGGGGAGGCGGGCTATGGCTACACCTTC CSVNSGEAGYGYTF NA TRBJ1-2 TRBV29-1 NA
TGCGCCAGCAGCTCGGTACCACAGGGTAGCACCGGGGAGCTGTTTTTT CASSSVPQGSTGELFF NA TRBJ2-2 TRBV5-1 NA
TGCGCCAGCAGCTTGACGGGAGTTGCCGGGGAGCTGTTTTTT CASSLTGVAGELFF many TRBJ2-2 TRBV5-1 NA
TGCAGTGCTGGAAACAGGGGTACCTACGAGCAGTACTTC CSAGNRGTYEQYF many TRBJ2-7 TRBV20-1 TRBD1
TGTGCCAGCAGTTACCCAGGACTAGCGGGAGACCCTCCAGATACGCAGTATTTT CASSYPGLAGDPPDTQYF NA TRBJ2-3 TRBV6-2/TRBV6-3 TRBD2
TGTGCCACCTCAGCGGGGGGCAAAGAGACCCAGTACTTC CATSAGGKETQYF NA TRBJ2-5 TRBV10-3 TRBD2
TGCGCCAGCAGCTTGGGATCAGGTACCGATGGCTACACCTTC CASSLGSGTDGYTF NA TRBJ1-2 TRBV5-1 NA
TGTGCCAGCAGCTTGGAGGCAACCACAGATACGCAGTATTTT CASSLEATTDTQYF NA TRBJ2-3 TRBV5-5 NA
TGTGCCAGCAGTTACGAACAGGGGCCCACAGATACGCAGTATTTT CASSYEQGPTDTQYF NA TRBJ2-3 TRBV6-5 TRBD1
TGTGCCAGCAGGGTGGGGATTTTGGGCTCCTACAATGAGCAGTTCTTC CASRVGILGSYNEQFF few TRBJ2-1 TRBV28 NA
TGCAGTGCTAGAAACCTAGCGGCCACAGATACGCAGTATTTT CSARNLAATDTQYF once TRBJ2-3 TRBV20-1 TRBD2
TGTGCCAGCAACGCACCGGGGGGGAGGCAAGAGACCCAGTACTTC CASNAPGGRQETQYF NA TRBJ2-5 TRBV7-2 TRBD2
TGTGCCAGCAGTTTGAGGACAGGGTCCTACGAGCAGTACTTC CASSLRTGSYEQYF many TRBJ2-7 TRBV28 TRBD1
TGTGCCAGCAGCTCGAAACAGGGAGAGAGCCAGCCCCAGCATTTT CASSSKQGESQPQHF NA TRBJ1-5 TRBV6-6 NA
TGTGCCAGCACCCAGGACCCTACCTACGTGCAGTACTTC CASTQDPTYVQYF NA TRBJ2-4 TRBV2 NA
TGTGCCAGCAGGACAGCAATTAATTCACCCCTCCACTTT CASRTAINSPLHF NA TRBJ1-6 TRBV2 NA
TGTGCCAGCACCCTGACAGGCTACGAGCAGTACTTC CASTLTGYEQYF NA TRBJ2-7 TRBV2 NA
TGCAGTGCTAGAGATCTCGCTAGCGGGCTCGGGAATGAGCAGTTCTTC CSARDLASGLGNEQFF NA TRBJ2-1 TRBV20-1 TRBD2
TGTGCCAGCAGCGTCGGACTAGCGCTGAACACCGGGGAGCTGTTTTTT CASSVGLALNTGELFF many TRBJ2-2 TRBV7-2 TRBD2